A selection of T cell receptor beta chains follows, all from one sample in a study of technical replicates of blood from a handful of donors. This table comes from immunoSEQ multiplex PCR, and its TCRdb copy is limited to in-frame clones, with some not included. Here the sample spans 11,000 or so clones, approximately 94% being singletons. Material for sequencing was PBMCs. The receptors shown here come from a human donor in good health. The CDR3 runs from the conserved cysteine through the conserved F or W. A D gene is named only where the DNA matches it firmly. The size of a clone is reported for some rows only, either as once, few or many, or as a class for expanded clones.

v_gene	d_gene	abundance	j_gene	CDR3aa	CDR3nt
TRBV14	TRBD2	NA	TRBJ2-5	CASSQGVLAGGETQYF	TGTGCCAGCAGCCAAGGCGTACTAGCGGGAGGTGAGACCCAGTACTTC
TRBV4-1	TRBD2	NA	TRBJ2-1	CASSRESPSGTISSYNEQFF	TGCGCCAGCAGCCGTGAAAGCCCTAGCGGGACGATAAGCTCCTACAATGAGCAGTTCTTC
TRBV5-6	TRBD2	once	TRBJ2-5	CASSKGLADQETQYF	TGTGCCAGCAGCAAGGGACTAGCGGACCAAGAGACCCAGTACTTC
TRBV2	NA	NA	TRBJ1-1	CASSPRDSMNTEAFF	TGTGCCAGCAGTCCACGCGACAGCATGAACACTGAAGCTTTCTTT
TRBV5-1	TRBD1	NA	TRBJ2-2	CASSDRTGGTGELFF	TGCGCCAGCAGCGACAGGACAGGAGGTACCGGGGAGCTGTTTTTT
TRBV5-1	TRBD2	NA	TRBJ2-5	CASSLGPSGQETQYF	TGCGCCAGCAGCTTGGGCCCTAGCGGACAAGAGACCCAGTACTTC
TRBV12-5	TRBD1	NA	TRBJ1-5	CASGSTGGQPQHF	TGTGCTAGTGGTTCAACAGGGGGCCAGCCCCAGCATTTT
TRBV14	TRBD1	NA	TRBJ1-2	CASSQETLEGTANYGYTF	TGTGCCAGCAGCCAAGAAACGCTGGAAGGGACAGCTAACTATGGCTACACCTTC
TRBV14	TRBD1	NA	TRBJ2-5	CASSFTTGPQETQYF	TGTGCCAGCAGTTTCACGACAGGGCCACAAGAGACCCAGTACTTC
TRBV2	TRBD1	NA	TRBJ1-2	CASSGTGGLGYTF	TGTGCCAGCAGTGGGACAGGGGGCCTTGGCTACACCTTC
TRBV4-2	TRBD2	few	TRBJ2-7	CASSQEGLAGFVYEQYF	TGTGCCAGCAGCCAAGAAGGGCTAGCGGGTTTCGTATACGAGCAGTACTTC
TRBV5-6	NA	NA	TRBJ2-3	CASGTGSGDTQYF	TGTGCCAGCGGCACAGGGAGTGGGGATACGCAGTATTTT
TRBV6-1	TRBD1	NA	TRBJ2-6	CASSEAGTGGGGANVLTF	TGTGCCAGCAGTGAAGCTGGGACAGGGGGTGGTGGGGCCAACGTCCTGACTTTC
TRBV27	NA	few	TRBJ1-1	CASSLIIGETRTEAFF	TGTGCCAGCAGTTTAATCATAGGTGAGACAAGGACTGAAGCTTTCTTT
TRBV11-2	NA	NA	TRBJ2-7	CASSLESLVSYEQYF	TGTGCCAGCAGCCTTGAGAGTTTAGTCTCCTACGAGCAGTACTTC
TRBV7-8	NA	NA	TRBJ1-1	CASSLGGSTEAFF	TGTGCCAGCAGCTTGGGGGGGAGCACTGAAGCTTTCTTT
TRBV2	NA	NA	TRBJ2-5	CASRRDWEETQYF	TGTGCCAGCAGACGGGACTGGGAAGAGACCCAGTACTTC
TRBV27	TRBD1	NA	TRBJ2-7	CASSPLRPNRGRLETSYEQYF	TGTGCCAGCAGTCCCCTACGTCCCAACAGGGGGCGCCTCGAAACCTCCTACGAGCAGTACTTC
TRBV11-3	NA	NA	TRBJ2-5	CASSLGPSAEVETQYF	TGTGCCAGCAGCTTAGGCCCTAGCGCCGAGGTTGAGACCCAGTACTTC
TRBV19	TRBD1	NA	TRBJ1-1	CASSGQVSNTEAFF	TGTGCCAGTAGTGGACAGGTATCGAACACTGAAGCTTTCTTT
TRBV5-1	TRBD1	NA	TRBJ1-1	CASSFQGANTEAFF	TGCGCCAGCAGCTTCCAGGGGGCGAACACTGAAGCTTTCTTT
TRBV6-1	TRBD1	NA	TRBJ2-3	CASSEARGTGGTDTQYF	TGTGCCAGCAGTGAAGCGCGAGGGACAGGGGGCACAGATACGCAGTATTTT
TRBV6-1	NA	NA	TRBJ1-5	CASSPDSRSNQPQHF	TGTGCCAGCAGTCCGGACAGTCGCAGCAATCAGCCCCAGCATTTT